This TCR beta chain was sequenced for a study of T cell responses to AZD1222 COVID-19 vaccine. Study-level findings and limits: Elevations in Spike-specific TCR breadth and depth followed administration of two AZD1222 doses. All repertoire sampling was performed exclusively after the peak T cell response. Nearly half of the spike-specific TCRs reportedly recognize variant regions that carry no mutations.

Repertoires were generated with immunoSEQ multiplex PCR, while TCRdb's copy carries only in-frame clones and drops some. This table holds about 110,000 clones, 80% to 95% found once. To note about this clone: No antigen is known for it.

The V segment lost 4 bases and the J segment 5 bases; nucleotides outside the gene matches: 8. The CDR3 has 15 amino acids. Per the germline V gene, CDR1 is KGHSH and CDR2 is LQKENI. The starting material was peripheral blood, obtained on day 0 of AZD1222 vaccination. This rearrangement joins TRBV18 to TRBJ2-1, with 7 positions matching TRBD2. The receptor's source is an adult in good health. The chain's CDR3 is CASSRRGDSDNEQFF. DNA for the CDR3: TGTGCCAGCTCACGACGGGGGGACTCTGACAATGAGCAGTTCTTC.